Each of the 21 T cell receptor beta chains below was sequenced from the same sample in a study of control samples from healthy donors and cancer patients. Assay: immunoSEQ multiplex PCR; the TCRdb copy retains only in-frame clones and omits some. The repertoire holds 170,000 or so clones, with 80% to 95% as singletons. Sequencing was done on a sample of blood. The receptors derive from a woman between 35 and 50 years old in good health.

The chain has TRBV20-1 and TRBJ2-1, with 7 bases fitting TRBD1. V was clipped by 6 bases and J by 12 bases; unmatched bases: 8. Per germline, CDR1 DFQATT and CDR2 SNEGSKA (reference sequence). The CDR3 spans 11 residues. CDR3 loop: CSARRDSPQFF. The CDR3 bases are TGCAGTGCCCGCAGGGACAGTCCGCAGTTCTTC.

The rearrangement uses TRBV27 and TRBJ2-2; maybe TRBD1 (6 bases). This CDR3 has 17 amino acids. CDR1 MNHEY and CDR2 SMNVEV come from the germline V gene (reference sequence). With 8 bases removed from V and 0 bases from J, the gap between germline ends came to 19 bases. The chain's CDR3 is CASHKGTGSSNTGELFF. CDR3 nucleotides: TGTGCCAGCCATAAAGGAACAGGGAGTTCGAACACCGGGGAGCTGTTTTTT.

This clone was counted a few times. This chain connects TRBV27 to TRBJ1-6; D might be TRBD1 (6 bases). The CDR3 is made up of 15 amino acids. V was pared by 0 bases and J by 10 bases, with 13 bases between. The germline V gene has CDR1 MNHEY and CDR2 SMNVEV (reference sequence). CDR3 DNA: TGTGCCAGCAGTTTATCGTGGGGGGCGCGGTCACCCCTCCACTTT. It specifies CASSLSWGARSPLHF.

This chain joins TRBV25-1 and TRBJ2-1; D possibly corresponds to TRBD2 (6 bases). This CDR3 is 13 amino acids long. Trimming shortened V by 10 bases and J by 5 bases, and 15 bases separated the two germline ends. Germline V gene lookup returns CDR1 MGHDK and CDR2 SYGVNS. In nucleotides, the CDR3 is TGTGCCACCAAAAGGCCGGGGGACAATGAGCAGTTCTTC. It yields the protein CATKRPGDNEQFF. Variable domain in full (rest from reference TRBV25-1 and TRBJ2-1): EADIYQTPRYLVIGTGKKITLECSQTMGHDKMYWYQQDPGMELHLIHYSYGVNSTEKGDLSSESTVSRIRTEHFPLTLESARPSHTSQYLCATKRPGDNEQFFGPGTRLTVL.

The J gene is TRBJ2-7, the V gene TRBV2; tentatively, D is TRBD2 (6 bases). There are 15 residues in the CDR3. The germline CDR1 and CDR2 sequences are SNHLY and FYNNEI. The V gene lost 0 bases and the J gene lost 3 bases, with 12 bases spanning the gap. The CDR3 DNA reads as TGTGCCAGCAGTGAAGCGCTTCGGGGAGGCTACGAGCAGTACTTC. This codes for CASSEALRGGYEQYF.

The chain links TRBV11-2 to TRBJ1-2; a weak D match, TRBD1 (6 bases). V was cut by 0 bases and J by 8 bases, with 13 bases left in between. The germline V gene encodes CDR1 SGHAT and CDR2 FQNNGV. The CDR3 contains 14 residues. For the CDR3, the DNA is TGTGCCAGCAGCTTAGATTCGGGGGGCTGGGGCTACACCTTC. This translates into CASSLDSGGWGYTF.

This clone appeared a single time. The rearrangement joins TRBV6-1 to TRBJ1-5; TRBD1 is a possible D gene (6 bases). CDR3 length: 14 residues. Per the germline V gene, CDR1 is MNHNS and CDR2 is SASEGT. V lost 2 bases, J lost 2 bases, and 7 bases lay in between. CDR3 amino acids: CASSERTGNQPQHF. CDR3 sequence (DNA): TGTGCCAGCAGTGAACGGACAGGCAATCAGCCCCAGCATTTT.

The CDR3 nucleotides are TGTGCCAGCAGTTCCGACGGGGAAGAGACCCAGTACTTC. This codes for CASSSDGEETQYF. The chain uses TRBV7-7 and TRBJ2-5; weak D call: TRBD2 (5 bases). The germline V gene encodes CDR1 SSHAT and CDR2 FNYEAQ (reference sequence). The length of the CDR3 is 13 residues. Trimming left V 6 bases short and J 3 bases short, with 11 bases between.

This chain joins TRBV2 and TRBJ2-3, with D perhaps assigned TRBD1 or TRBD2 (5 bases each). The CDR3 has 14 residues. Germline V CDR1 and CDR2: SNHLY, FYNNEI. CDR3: CVIGDGAGTDTQYF. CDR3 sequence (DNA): TGTGTCATCGGGGACGGGGCGGGCACAGATACGCAGTATTTT.

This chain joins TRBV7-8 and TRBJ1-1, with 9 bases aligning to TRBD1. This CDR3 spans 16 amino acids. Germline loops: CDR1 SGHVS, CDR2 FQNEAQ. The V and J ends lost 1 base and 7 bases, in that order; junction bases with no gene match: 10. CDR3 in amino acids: CASSLDLGQGLIEAFF. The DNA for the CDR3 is TGTGCCAGCAGCTTAGACCTGGGACAGGGCCTTATTGAAGCTTTCTTT.

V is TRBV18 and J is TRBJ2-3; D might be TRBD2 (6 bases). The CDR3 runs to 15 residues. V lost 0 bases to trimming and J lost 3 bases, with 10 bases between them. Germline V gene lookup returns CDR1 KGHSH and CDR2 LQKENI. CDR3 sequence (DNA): TGTGCCAGCTCACCACCAGGGGCGGGAACAGATACGCAGTATTTT. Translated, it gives CASSPPGAGTDTQYF.

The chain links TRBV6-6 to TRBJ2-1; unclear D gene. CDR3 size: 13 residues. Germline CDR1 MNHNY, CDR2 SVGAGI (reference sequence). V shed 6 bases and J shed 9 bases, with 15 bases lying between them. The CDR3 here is CASRWEFYGEQFF. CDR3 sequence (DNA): TGTGCCAGCAGGTGGGAATTCTACGGTGAGCAGTTCTTC.

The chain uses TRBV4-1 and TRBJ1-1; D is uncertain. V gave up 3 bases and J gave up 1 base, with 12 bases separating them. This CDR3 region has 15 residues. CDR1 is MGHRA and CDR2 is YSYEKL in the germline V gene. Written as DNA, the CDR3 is TGCGCCAGCAGCCAGGTTGCGAGGAAGAACACTGAAGCTTTCTTT. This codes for CASSQVARKNTEAFF.

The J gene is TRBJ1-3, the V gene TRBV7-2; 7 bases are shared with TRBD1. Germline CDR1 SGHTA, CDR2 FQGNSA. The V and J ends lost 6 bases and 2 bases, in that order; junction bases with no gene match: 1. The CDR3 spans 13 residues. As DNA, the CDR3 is TGTGCCAGCAGTGACAGGGCTGGAAACACCATATATTTT. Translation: CASSDRAGNTIYF.

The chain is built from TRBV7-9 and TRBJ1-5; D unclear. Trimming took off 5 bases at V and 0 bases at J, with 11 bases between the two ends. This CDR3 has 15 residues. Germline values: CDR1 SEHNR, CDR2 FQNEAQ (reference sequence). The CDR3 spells CASSPEEYSNQPQHF. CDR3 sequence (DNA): TGTGCCAGCAGCCCAGAAGAGTATAGCAATCAGCCCCAGCATTTT.

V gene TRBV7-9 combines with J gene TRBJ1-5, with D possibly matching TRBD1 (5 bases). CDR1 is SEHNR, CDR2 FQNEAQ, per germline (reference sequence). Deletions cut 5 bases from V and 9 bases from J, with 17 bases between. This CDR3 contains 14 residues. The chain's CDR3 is CASSGEDWGRPQHF. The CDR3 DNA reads TGTGCCAGCAGCGGGGAAGACTGGGGGAGGCCCCAGCATTTT.

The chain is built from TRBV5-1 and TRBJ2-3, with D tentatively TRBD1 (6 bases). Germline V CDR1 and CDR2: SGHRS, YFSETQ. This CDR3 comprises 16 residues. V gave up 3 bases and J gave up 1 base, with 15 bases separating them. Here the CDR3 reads CASSSGTSWGTDTQYF. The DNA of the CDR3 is TGCGCCAGCAGCTCCGGGACATCTTGGGGCACAGATACGCAGTATTTT.

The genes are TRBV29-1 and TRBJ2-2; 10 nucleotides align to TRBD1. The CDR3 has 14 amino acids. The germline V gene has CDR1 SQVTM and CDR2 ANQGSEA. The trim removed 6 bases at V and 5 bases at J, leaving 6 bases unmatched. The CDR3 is CSVAGTGVTGELFF. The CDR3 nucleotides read TGCAGCGTGGCCGGGACAGGGGTAACCGGGGAGCTGTTTTTT.

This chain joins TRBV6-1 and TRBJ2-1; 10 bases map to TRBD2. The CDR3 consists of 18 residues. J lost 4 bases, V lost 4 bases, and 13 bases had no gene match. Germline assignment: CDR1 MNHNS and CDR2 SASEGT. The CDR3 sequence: CASSANLGAGGRYNEQFF. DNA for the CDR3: TGTGCCAGCAGTGCTAATTTAGGAGCGGGGGGGCGATACAATGAGCAGTTCTTC.

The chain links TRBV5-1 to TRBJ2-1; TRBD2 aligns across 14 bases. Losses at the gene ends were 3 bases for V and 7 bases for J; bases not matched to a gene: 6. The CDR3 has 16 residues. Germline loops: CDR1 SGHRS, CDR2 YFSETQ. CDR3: CASSYGLAGGMNEQFF. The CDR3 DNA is TGCGCCAGCAGCTACGGACTAGCGGGGGGTATGAATGAGCAGTTCTTC.

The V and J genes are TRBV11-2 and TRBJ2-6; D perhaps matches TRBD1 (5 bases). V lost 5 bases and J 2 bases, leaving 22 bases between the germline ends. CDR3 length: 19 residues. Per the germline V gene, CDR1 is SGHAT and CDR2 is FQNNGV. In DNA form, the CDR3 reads TGTGCCAGCAGCCCATTAACAGGCCCCCCGTCGACTGGGGCCAACGTCCTGACTTTC. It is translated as CASSPLTGPPSTGANVLTF.